This T cell receptor (beta chain) is drawn from a study of cytomegalovirus exposure and HLA in healthy donors. With 60 Vbeta and 13 Jbeta primers, the PCR was carried out. Here immunoSEQ multiplex PCR was the method, and the copy in TCRdb shows in-frame clones only, minus some. The sample has about 190,000 clones, around 85% seen once. Sequencing input: PBMCs. The receptor was isolated from a man aged 35-49 years in good health and CMV-seropositive.

The CDR3 is CASSFEGQWYEQYF. The CDR3 bases are TGTGCCAGCAGCTTCGAGGGACAGTGGTACGAGCAGTACTTC. The chain has TRBV11-1 and TRBJ2-7, with TRBD1 matching 7 bases. The CDR3 contains 14 residues. The V gene end was trimmed by 3 bases and the J gene end by 4 bases; junction bases not matched to a gene: 6. CDR1 and CDR2 from the germline V gene are SGHAT and FQDESV (reference sequence).